What follows is one TCR beta chain and its context. Its antigen is undetermined. The sample comes from a study of vaccination and CD4 T cells after COVID-19. Turning to the study itself: Comprising six males and four females, the convalescent participants counted two Hispanic individuals among them.

CD4+ T cells that had been cultured provided DNA sequenced with the Oncomine TCR Beta short-read assay. From the PCR reads, TCRdb called clonotypes with MiXCR, one entry per CDR3 protein. The table lists some 14,000 distinct CDR3 sequences, about 33% of them singletons. The CDR3 runs to 15 residues. The germline V and J ends were trimmed by 1 base and 2 bases, with 11 bases remaining between them. CDR1 is SGHNT, CDR2 YENEEA, per germline. Treatment specified: approximately nine-day PBMC culture with coronavirus spike peptide pools or control peptides (ViraFEST assay). Using peptide pools, antigen-specific T cells were expanded in ViraFEST before TCRs were sequenced. Wells that each held around 2 million PBMCs were cultured with 9.5 to 10 IU/ml IL-2 and 10 ug/ml peptide pools. Cells received half-medium changes with fresh IL-2 medium on days 3 and 7.

The sequence was collected from a human donor with COVID-19. The material sequenced was cultured CD4+ T cells from blood. The chain is built from TRBV11-3 and TRBJ2-5, with D perhaps TRBD1 (6 bases). The CDR3 coding sequence is TGTGCCAGCAGCTTAGGCTCAGGGGCGCAAGAGACCCAGTACTTC. It yields the protein CASSLGSGAQETQYF.